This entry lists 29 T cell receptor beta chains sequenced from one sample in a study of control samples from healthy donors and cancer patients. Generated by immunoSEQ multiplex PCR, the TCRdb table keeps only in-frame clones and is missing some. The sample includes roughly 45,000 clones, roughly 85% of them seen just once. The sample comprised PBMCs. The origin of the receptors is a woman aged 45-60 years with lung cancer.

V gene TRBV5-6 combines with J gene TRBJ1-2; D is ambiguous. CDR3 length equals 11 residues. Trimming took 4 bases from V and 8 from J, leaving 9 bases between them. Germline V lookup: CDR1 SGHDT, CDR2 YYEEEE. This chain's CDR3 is CASSETQGYTF. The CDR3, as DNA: TGTGCCAGCAGCGAAACTCAGGGCTACACCTTC.

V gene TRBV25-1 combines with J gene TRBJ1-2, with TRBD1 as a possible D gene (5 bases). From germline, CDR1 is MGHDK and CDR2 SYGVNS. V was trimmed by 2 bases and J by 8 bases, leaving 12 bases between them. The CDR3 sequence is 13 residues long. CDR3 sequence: CASSEGRAIGYTF. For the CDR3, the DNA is TGTGCCAGCAGTGAAGGCAGGGCCATAGGCTACACCTTC.

The CDR3 coding sequence is TGCGCCAGCAGCCAAGACAGGGGGAAAGAGACCCAGTACTTC. Encoded protein: CASSQDRGKETQYF. The chain combines TRBV4-3 with TRBJ2-5; 7 nucleotides match TRBD1. V lost 0 bases and J lost 3; bases outside the gene matches: 1. CDR1 and CDR2 from the germline V gene are LGHNA and YSLEER. This CDR3 has 14 residues.

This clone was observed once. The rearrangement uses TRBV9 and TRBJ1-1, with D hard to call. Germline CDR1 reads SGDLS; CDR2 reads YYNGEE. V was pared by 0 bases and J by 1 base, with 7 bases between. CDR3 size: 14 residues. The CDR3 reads CASSVDMKNTEAFF. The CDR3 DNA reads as TGTGCCAGCAGCGTAGATATGAAGAACACTGAAGCTTTCTTT.

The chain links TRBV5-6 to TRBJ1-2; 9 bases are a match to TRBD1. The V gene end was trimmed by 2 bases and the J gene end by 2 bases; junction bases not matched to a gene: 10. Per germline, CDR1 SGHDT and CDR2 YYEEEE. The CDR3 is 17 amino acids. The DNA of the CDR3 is TGTGCCAGCAGCTTACGACCGGGACAGGGATTGAACTATGGCTACACCTTC. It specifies CASSLRPGQGLNYGYTF.

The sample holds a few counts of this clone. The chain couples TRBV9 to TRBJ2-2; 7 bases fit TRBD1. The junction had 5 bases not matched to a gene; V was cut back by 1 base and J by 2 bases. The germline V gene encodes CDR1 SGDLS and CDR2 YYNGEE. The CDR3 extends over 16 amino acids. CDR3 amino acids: CASSVRNRGNTGELFF. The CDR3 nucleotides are TGTGCCAGCAGCGTAAGGAACAGGGGCAACACCGGGGAGCTGTTTTTT.

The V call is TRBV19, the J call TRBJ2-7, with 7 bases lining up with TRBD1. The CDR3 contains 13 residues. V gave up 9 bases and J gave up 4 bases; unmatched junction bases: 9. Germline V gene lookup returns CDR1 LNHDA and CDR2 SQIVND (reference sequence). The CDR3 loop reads CASHGAGGYEQYF. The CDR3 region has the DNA TGTGCCAGCCATGGGGCAGGGGGATACGAGCAGTACTTC. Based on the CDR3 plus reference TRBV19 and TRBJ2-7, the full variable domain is DGGITQSPKYLFRKEGQNVTLSCEQNLNHDAMYWYRQDPGQGLRLIYYSQIVNDFQKGDIAEGYSVSREKKESFPLTVTSAQKNPTAFYLCASHGAGGYEQYFGPGTRLTVT.

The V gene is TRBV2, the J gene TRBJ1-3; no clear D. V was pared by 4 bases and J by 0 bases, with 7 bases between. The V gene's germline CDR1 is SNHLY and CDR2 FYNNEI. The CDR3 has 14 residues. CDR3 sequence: CASSVLDSGNTIYF. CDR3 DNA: TGTGCCAGCAGTGTACTCGACTCTGGAAACACCATATATTTT. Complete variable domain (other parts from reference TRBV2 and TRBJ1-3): EPEVTQTPSHQVTQMGQEVILRCVPISNHLYFYWYRQILGQKVEFLVSFYNNEISEKSEIFDDQFSVERPDGSNFTLKIRSTKLEDSAMYFCASSVLDSGNTIYFGEGSWLTVV.

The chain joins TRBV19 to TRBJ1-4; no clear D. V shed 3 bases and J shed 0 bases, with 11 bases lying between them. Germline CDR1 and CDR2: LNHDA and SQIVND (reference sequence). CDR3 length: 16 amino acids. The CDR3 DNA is TGTGCCAGTAGTATTCTAAGGGAAACAACTAATGAAAAACTGTTTTTT. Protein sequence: CASSILRETTNEKLFF.

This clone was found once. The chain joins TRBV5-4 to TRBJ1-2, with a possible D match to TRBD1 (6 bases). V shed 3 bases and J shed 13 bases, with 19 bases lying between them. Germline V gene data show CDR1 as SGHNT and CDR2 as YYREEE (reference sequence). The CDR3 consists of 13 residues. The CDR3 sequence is CASSSGAPFGCTF. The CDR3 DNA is TGTGCCAGCAGCTCGGGGGCGCCTTTTGGATGCACCTTC.

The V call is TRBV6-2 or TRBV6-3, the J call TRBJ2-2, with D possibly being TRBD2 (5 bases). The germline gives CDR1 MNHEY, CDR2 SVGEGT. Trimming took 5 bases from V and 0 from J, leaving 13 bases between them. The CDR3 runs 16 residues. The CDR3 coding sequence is TGTGCCAGCAGTACCGACGGACTCTCGAACACCGGGGAGCTGTTTTTT. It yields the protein CASSTDGLSNTGELFF.

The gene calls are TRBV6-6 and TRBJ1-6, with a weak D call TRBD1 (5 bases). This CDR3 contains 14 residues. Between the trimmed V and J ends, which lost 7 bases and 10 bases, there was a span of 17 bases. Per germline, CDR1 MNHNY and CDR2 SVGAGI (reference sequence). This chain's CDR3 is CASTQEGRSSPLHF. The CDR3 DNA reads TGTGCCAGCACTCAGGAGGGGAGATCCTCACCCCTCCACTTT.

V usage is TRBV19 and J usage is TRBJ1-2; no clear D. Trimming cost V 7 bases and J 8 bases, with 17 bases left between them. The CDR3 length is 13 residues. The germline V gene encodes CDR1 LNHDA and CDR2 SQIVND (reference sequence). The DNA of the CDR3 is TGTGCCAGTACCCCGGAAAGGGCCTTCGGCTACACCTTC. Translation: CASTPERAFGYTF.

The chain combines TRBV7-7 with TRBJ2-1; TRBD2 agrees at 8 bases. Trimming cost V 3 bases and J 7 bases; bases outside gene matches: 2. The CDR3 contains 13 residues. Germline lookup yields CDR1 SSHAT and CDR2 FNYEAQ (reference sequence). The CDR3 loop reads CASSFGGANEQFF. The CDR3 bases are TGTGCCAGCAGCTTCGGGGGGGCTAATGAGCAGTTCTTC.

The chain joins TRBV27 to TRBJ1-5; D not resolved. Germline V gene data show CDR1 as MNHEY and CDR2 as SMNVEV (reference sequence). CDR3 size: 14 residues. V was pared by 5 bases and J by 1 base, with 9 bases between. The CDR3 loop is CASSPDRSNQPQHF. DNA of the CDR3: TGTGCCAGCAGTCCCGACCGGAGCAATCAGCCCCAGCATTTT.

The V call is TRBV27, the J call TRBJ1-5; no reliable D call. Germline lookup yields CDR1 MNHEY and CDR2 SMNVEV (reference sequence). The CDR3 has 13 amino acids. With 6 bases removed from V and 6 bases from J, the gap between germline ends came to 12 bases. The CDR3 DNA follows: TGTGCCAGCAGCCGGGGATTAGCTCAGCCCCAGCATTTT. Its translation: CASSRGLAQPQHF.

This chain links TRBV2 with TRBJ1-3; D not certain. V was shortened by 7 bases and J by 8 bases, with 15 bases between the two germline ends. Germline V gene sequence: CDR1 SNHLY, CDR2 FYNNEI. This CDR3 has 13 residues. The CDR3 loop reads CASNIQLEDTIYF. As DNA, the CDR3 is TGTGCCAGCAACATACAGTTGGAAGACACCATATATTTT.

The CDR3 loop reads CASSLRPGPGETQYF. In nucleotides, the CDR3 is TGCGCCAGCAGCTTGCGGCCAGGGCCCGGAGAGACCCAGTACTTC. This sequence joins TRBV5-1 and TRBJ2-5; a weak D match, TRBD1 (5 bases). CDR1 SGHRS and CDR2 YFSETQ come from the germline V gene. This CDR3 contains 15 residues. Trimming cost V 1 base and J 4 bases, with 14 bases left between them.

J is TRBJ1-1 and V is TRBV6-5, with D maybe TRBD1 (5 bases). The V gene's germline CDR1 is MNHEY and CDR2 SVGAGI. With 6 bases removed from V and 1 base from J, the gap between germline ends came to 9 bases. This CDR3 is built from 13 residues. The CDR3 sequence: CASRGVSNTEAFF. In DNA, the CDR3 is TGTGCCAGCAGGGGGGTTTCGAACACTGAAGCTTTCTTT.

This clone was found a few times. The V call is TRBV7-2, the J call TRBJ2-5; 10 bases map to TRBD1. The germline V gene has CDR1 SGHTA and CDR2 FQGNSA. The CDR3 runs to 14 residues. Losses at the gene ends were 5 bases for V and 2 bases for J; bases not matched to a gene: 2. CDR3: CASSPGQGQETQYF. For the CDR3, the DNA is TGTGCCAGCAGCCCGGGACAGGGGCAAGAGACCCAGTACTTC.

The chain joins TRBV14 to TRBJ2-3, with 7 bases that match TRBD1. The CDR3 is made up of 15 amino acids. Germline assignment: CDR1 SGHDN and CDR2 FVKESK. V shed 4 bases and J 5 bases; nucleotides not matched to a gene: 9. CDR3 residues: CASSRIGGVGDTQYF. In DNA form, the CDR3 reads TGTGCCAGCAGCCGGATAGGGGGCGTGGGAGATACGCAGTATTTT.

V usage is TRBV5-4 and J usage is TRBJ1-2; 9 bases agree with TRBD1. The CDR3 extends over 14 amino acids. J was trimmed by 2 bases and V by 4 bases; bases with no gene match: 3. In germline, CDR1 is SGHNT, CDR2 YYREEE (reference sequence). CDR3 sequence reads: CASSPDRGNYGYTF. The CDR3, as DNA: TGTGCCAGCAGCCCGGACAGGGGAAACTATGGCTACACCTTC.

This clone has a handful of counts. CDR3 amino acids: CASSLDGDGISGTEAFF. The CDR3 region has the DNA TGTGCCAGCAGCTTAGATGGCGATGGGATCTCTGGCACTGAAGCTTTCTTT. This chain connects TRBV11-3 to TRBJ1-1; D remains unclear. Germline CDR1 and CDR2: SGHNT and YENEEA. V was cut by 0 bases and J by 4 bases, with 18 bases left in between. The CDR3 is 17 residues long.

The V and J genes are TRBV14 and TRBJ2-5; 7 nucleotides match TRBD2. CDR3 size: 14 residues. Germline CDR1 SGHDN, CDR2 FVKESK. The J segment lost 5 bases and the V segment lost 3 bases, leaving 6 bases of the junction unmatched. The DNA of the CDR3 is TGTGCCAGCAGCCAGGAGAGGGGAGGGGAGACCCAGTACTTC. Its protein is CASSQERGGETQYF.

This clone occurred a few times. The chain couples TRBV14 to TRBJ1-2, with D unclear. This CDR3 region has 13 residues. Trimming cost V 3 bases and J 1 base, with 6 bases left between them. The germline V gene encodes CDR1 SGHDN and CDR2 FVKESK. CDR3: CASSHEINYGYTF. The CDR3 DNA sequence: TGTGCCAGCAGCCACGAGATTAACTATGGCTACACCTTC.

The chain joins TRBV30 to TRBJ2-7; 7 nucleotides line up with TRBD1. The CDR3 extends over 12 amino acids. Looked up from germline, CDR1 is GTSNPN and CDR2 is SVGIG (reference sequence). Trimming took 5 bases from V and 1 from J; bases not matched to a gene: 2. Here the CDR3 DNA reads TGTGCCTGGGGGACAGCGTCCTACGAGCAGTACTTC. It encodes CAWGTASYEQYF.

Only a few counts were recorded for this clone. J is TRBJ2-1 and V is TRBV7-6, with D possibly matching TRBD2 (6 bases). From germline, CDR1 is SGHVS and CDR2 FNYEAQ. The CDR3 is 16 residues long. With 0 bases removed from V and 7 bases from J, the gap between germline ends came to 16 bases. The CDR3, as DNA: TGTGCCAGCAGCTTAGCGGGGGGTACGACGGTTAATGAGCAGTTCTTC. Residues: CASSLAGGTTVNEQFF.

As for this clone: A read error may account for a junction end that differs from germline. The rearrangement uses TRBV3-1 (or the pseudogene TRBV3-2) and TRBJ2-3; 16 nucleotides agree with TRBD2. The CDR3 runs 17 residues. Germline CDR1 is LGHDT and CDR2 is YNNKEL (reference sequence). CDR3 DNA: TGTGCCCGCAGCCAGGGACTAGCGGGGGGGGCAGGGGATACGCAGTATTTT. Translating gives CARSQGLAGGAGDTQYF.

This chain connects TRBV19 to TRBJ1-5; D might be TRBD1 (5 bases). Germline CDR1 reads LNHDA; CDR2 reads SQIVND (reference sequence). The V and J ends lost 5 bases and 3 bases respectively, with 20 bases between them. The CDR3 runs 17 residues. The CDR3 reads CASSLRPGRTVNQPQHF. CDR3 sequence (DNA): TGTGCCAGTAGTTTAAGACCGGGGCGCACCGTCAATCAGCCCCAGCATTTT.